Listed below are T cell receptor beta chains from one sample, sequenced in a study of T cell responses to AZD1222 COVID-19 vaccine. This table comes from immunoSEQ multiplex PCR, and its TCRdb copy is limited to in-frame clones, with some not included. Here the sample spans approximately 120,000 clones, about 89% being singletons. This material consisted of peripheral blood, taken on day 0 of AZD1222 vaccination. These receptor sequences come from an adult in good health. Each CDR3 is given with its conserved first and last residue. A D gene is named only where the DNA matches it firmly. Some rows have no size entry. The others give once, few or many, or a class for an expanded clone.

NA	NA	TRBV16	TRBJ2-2	TGTGCCAGCGGCCCGACAGCGAACACCGGGGAGCTGTTTTTT	CASGPTANTGELFF
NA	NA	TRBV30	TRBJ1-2	TGTGCCTGGACCCCCTCGTGGTATGGCTACACCTTC	CAWTPSWYGYTF
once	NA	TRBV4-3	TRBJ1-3	TGCGCCAGCAGCCAAGTACAGGGACCCGGAAACACCATATATTTT	CASSQVQGPGNTIYF
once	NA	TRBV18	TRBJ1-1	TGTGCCAGCTCACCACCGAGGCAGGGAAACACTGAAGCTTTCTTT	CASSPPRQGNTEAFF
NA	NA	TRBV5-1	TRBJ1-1	TGCGCCAGCAGCTTGAGCGTGCGGACAGTGAACACTGAAGCTTTCTTT	CASSLSVRTVNTEAFF
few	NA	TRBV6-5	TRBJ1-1	TGTGCCAGCAGTTACTTTCCAGGGCAGAACACTGAAGCTTTCTTT	CASSYFPGQNTEAFF
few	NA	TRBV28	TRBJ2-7	TGTGCCAGCAGTTTAGTGGGGGACCTCTACGAGCAGTACTTC	CASSLVGDLYEQYF
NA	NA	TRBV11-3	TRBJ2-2	TGTGCCAGCAGCTCCCTAGGCGGCGGGGAGCTGTTTTTT	CASSSLGGGELFF
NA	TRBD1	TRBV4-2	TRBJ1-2	TGTGCCAGCAGCCAAGAGGGGACAGGGGTTGGCTACACCTTC	CASSQEGTGVGYTF
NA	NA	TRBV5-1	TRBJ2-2	TGCGCCAGCAGCTTTTCACGGGGAAGGGCCACCGGGGAGCTGTTTTTT	CASSFSRGRATGELFF
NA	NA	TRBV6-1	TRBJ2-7	TGTGCCAGCAGTGAACTACAGAATCCTACCTACGAGCAGTACTTC	CASSELQNPTYEQYF
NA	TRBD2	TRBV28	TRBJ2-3	TGTGCCAGCAGTTTATTCTCACTAGCGGACTACACAGATACGCAGTATTTT	CASSLFSLADYTDTQYF
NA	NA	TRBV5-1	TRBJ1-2	TGCGCCAGCAGCTCCGGATCCGAATCTGCCTACACCTTC	CASSSGSESAYTF
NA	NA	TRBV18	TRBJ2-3	TGTGCCAGCTCACCGGCGCCGTCGATAGGACAGAGTTACACAGATACGCAGTATTTT	CASSPAPSIGQSYTDTQYF
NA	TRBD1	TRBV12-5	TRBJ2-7	TGTGCTAGTGGTTTGGTAAGGAGTGGACAGGGTCCCAACGAGCAGTACTTC	CASGLVRSGQGPNEQYF
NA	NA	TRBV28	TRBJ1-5	TGTGCCAGCAGTTGGAACCAGGGAAATCAGCCCCAGCATTTT	CASSWNQGNQPQHF
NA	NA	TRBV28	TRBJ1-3	TGTGCCAGCAGTTTGAGTGCAGGAAACACCATATATTTT	CASSLSAGNTIYF
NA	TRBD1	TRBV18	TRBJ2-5	TGTGCCAGCTCCACTACAGGGGGCGCGGCAGAGACCCAGTACTTC	CASSTTGGAAETQYF
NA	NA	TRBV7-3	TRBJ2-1	TGTGCCAGCAGCTCCGGGACCTCCCCGAATGAGCAGTTCTTC	CASSSGTSPNEQFF
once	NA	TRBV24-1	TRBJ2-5	TGTGCCACCAGTGACGACCGGACGGACCAAGAGACCCAGTACTTC	CATSDDRTDQETQYF
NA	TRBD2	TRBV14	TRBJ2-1	TGTGCCAGCAGCCAAGGAGCGGGACGCACCTACAATGAGCAGTTCTTC	CASSQGAGRTYNEQFF
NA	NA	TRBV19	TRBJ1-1	TGTGCCAGTAACCCCCTCAACCCGGGGAAGGGGAACACTGAAGCTTTCTTT	CASNPLNPGKGNTEAFF
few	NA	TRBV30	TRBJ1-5	TGTGCCTGGAGTGTATCTACGGGTAGGCCCCAGCATTTT	CAWSVSTGRPQHF
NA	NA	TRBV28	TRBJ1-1	TGTGCCAGCAGGAGGGACATTTACACTGAAGCTTTCTTT	CASRRDIYTEAFF